Following are 5 T cell receptor beta chains from one sample sequenced in a study of read filtering for tumor transcriptome and immune sequencing. This library used 300 to 500 ng RNA and molecular barcoded adaptors spanning alpha/delta and beta/gamma chains. TCRdb passed the reads through MiXCR, listing each CDR3 protein once. The sample shows roughly 82,000 distinct CDR3 sequences, roughly 12% of them seen only once. What was sequenced was a population of CD138-negative cells sorted from bone marrow. The receptors were sampled from a donor at least 40 years old with multiple myeloma.

V is TRBV11-2 and J is TRBJ2-7, with 9 nucleotides matching TRBD1. The J segment lost 1 base and the V segment lost 5 bases, leaving 6 bases of the junction unmatched. Per the germline V gene, CDR1 is SGHAT and CDR2 is FQNNGV. This CDR3 spans 15 amino acids. CDR3 DNA: TGTGCCAGCAGCCTTGGGACAGGGACTTCCTACGAGCAGTACTTC. It specifies CASSLGTGTSYEQYF. Together with reference TRBV11-2 and TRBJ2-7, the CDR3 gives the full variable domain: EAGVAQSPRYKIIEKRQSVAFWCNPISGHATLYWYQQILGQGPKLLIQFQNNGVVDDSQLPKDRFSAERLKGVDSTLKIQPAKLEDSAVYLCASSLGTGTSYEQYFGPGTRLTVT.

The chain uses TRBV29-1 and TRBJ2-5, with 9 bases identical to TRBD2. The germline CDR1 and CDR2 sequences are SQVTM and ANQGSEA. V lost 6 bases, J lost 2 bases, and 7 bases stayed unmatched. The CDR3 is made up of 14 amino acids. The CDR3 is CSVGSGSWQETQYF. In DNA form, the CDR3 reads TGCAGCGTCGGTAGCGGGAGTTGGCAAGAGACCCAGTACTTC.

This clonotype was seen many times. DNA of the CDR3: TGTGCCAGCAGTGAACCTCCACCTTCGGGACAGGGGGTCCACGAGCAGTACTTC. Its translation is CASSEPPPSGQGVHEQYF. The chain joins TRBV25-1 to TRBJ2-7; 11 bases match TRBD1. This CDR3 comprises 18 residues. V gave up 2 bases and J gave up 5 bases; unmatched junction bases: 14. The V gene's germline CDR1 is MGHDK and CDR2 SYGVNS.

This clonotype was picked up many times. The rearrangement joins TRBV28 to TRBJ1-6; 7 nucleotides align to TRBD1. Per germline, CDR1 MDHEN and CDR2 SYDVKM. After removal of 9 bases from V and 9 bases from J, the junction contained 5 bases not matched to a gene. This CDR3 has 12 amino acids. DNA for the CDR3: TGTGCCAGTGACAGGGCTACTTCACCCCTCCACTTT. This translates into CASDRATSPLHF.

This clonotype was observed a few times. The chain links TRBV30 to TRBJ2-3; no firm D call. Germline V gene sequence: CDR1 GTSNPN, CDR2 SVGIG (reference sequence). Trimming stripped 4 bases from V and 6 bases from J, with 11 bases between. This CDR3 is built from 12 residues. DNA of the CDR3: TGTGCCTGGAAGTTCCTTACCGATACGCAGTATTTT. Translated: CAWKFLTDTQYF.